What follows describes a single T cell receptor (beta chain). The data were taken from a study of patients and donors after allogeneic stem cell transplantation. Each CDR3 protein gets one entry after TCRdb re-called the RT-PCR reads with MiXCR. This repertoire shows roughly 960,000 distinct CDR3 sequences, more than 15% found once; its top ten account for under 6.5%. This TCR was recovered from a human donor who was either an allogeneic HSCT recipient or a stem cell or donor lymphocyte infusion donor (not recorded which). It is not recorded whose cells these are; they may come from a transplant donor. Material for sequencing was blood, either unsorted or a sorted T cell fraction (not recorded which).

DNA for the CDR3: TGTGCCACCAGTGCCTATAGGGGGCCCTACAATGAGCAGTTCTTC. Encoded protein: CATSAYRGPYNEQFF. This sequence joins TRBV24-1 and TRBJ2-1, with 7 bases that match TRBD1. Per the germline V gene, CDR1 is KGHDR and CDR2 is SFDVKD. V shed 5 bases, J shed 2 bases, and the junction held 5 bases outside the gene matches. This CDR3 spans 15 amino acids.